The 17 T cell receptor beta chains presented below share a single source sample, sequenced in a study of cytomegalovirus exposure and HLA in healthy donors. Primers for the PCR totalled 60 Vbeta and 13 Jbeta. Assay: immunoSEQ multiplex PCR; the TCRdb copy retains only in-frame clones and omits some. The sample lists 250,000 to 350,000 clones, roughly 85% occurring once. The source material was PBMCs. The source of these receptors is a man aged 35 to 55 in good health and CMV-seropositive.

This chain links TRBV5-1 with TRBJ2-5; 10 nucleotides align to TRBD2. Unmatched junction bases numbered 4, after V lost 0 bases and J lost 5 bases. The CDR3 consists of 15 residues. Germline V gene data show CDR1 as SGHRS and CDR2 as YFSETQ. The CDR3 DNA sequence: TGCGCCAGCAGCTTGGAAGCGGGGGGGTTGGAGACCCAGTACTTC. This gives the protein CASSLEAGGLETQYF.

The chain has TRBV2 and TRBJ2-2, with 7 bases aligning to TRBD2. The CDR3 totals 14 residues. V trimming: 2 bases; J trimming: 6 bases; junction bases outside the gene matches: 3. Germline CDR1 SNHLY, CDR2 FYNNEI. The CDR3 region has the DNA TGTGCCAGCAGTGAATGGGGGAGGGCCGGGGAGCTGTTTTTT. This gives the protein CASSEWGRAGELFF.

This clone appeared once. The chain uses TRBV28 and TRBJ1-2; 8 bases match TRBD1. CDR3 length: 15 amino acids. J lost 2 bases, V lost 6 bases, and 8 bases had no gene match. Germline CDR1 and CDR2: MDHEN and SYDVKM. The CDR3 reads CASSPGQGQNYGYTF. CDR3 nucleotide sequence: TGTGCCAGCAGCCCCGGACAGGGACAAAACTATGGCTACACCTTC.

A few counts support this clone. The genes are TRBV5-8 and TRBJ2-7; 11 bases agree with TRBD2. Germline values: CDR1 SGHTS, CDR2 YDEGEE. This CDR3 region has 15 residues. With 6 bases clipped from V and 5 bases from J, the junction kept 10 bases outside the gene matches. The CDR3 DNA is TGTGCCAGCACAGGCCTGGCTAGCGGGAGGAACGAGCAGTACTTC. Amino acid sequence: CASTGLASGRNEQYF.

The chain carries TRBV5-1 and TRBJ2-3; 8 nucleotides match TRBD2. There are 18 residues in the CDR3. Germline CDR1 is SGHRS and CDR2 is YFSETQ. V shed 4 bases, J shed 1 base, and the junction held 14 bases outside the gene matches. The CDR3 DNA sequence: TGCGCCAGCAGCCCCAGCGGGAGTGTGGTGTGGGGCACAGATACGCAGTATTTT. Protein product: CASSPSGSVVWGTDTQYF.

A note on this clone: Other DNA sequences of this sample code for an identical CDR3. The chain joins TRBV18 to TRBJ1-1, with 9 bases that match TRBD1. CDR3 size: 14 residues. The V gene end was trimmed by 6 bases and the J gene end by 5 bases; junction bases not matched to a gene: 7. The germline V gene has CDR1 KGHSH and CDR2 LQKENI. CDR3 bases: TGTGCCAGCTCTCTACAGGGGGCAGGAACTGAAGCTTTCTTT. Its protein product is CASSLQGAGTEAFF.

The gene calls are TRBV2 and TRBJ2-7; 10 bases are a match to TRBD1. CDR1 SNHLY and CDR2 FYNNEI come from the germline V gene. J lost 4 bases, V lost 5 bases, and 5 bases had no gene match. This CDR3 spans 14 amino acids. CDR3 residues: CASSWDRGPYEQYF. CDR3 coding DNA: TGTGCCAGCAGTTGGGACAGGGGACCTTACGAGCAGTACTTC.

This clone was detected only once. The gene calls are TRBV28 and TRBJ2-1; D may be TRBD1 (6 bases). CDR1 is MDHEN, CDR2 SYDVKM, per germline. This CDR3 has 15 amino acids. V lost 6 bases to trimming and J lost 2 bases, with 14 bases between them. CDR3 DNA sequence: TGTGCCAGCAGGTCAACAGGGAGAACCTACAATGAGCAGTTCTTC. Its protein product is CASRSTGRTYNEQFF.

This rearrangement joins TRBV28 to TRBJ2-5; tentatively, D is TRBD2 (7 bases). CDR1 is MDHEN, CDR2 SYDVKM, per germline. The ends were cut back, 7 bases at V and 5 bases at J, with 20 bases in the middle. The CDR3 is 15 amino acids. CDR3 loop: CASTRFGGARETQYF. The CDR3 DNA reads as TGTGCCAGCACCCGCTTTGGGGGGGCGAGGGAGACCCAGTACTTC.

This chain links TRBV27 with TRBJ2-7, with D tentatively TRBD2 (5 bases). Trimming removed 2 bases at V and 1 base at J, with 6 bases between. The CDR3 contains 13 residues. From germline, CDR1 is MNHEY and CDR2 SMNVEV (reference sequence). The CDR3 sequence: CASSLRESYEQYF. CDR3 DNA sequence: TGTGCCAGCAGTTTACGGGAATCCTACGAGCAGTACTTC.

The chain has TRBV4-1 and TRBJ2-1, with TRBD2 matching 7 bases. In germline, CDR1 is MGHRA, CDR2 YSYEKL. The CDR3 covers 17 residues. After removal of 1 base from V and 0 bases from J, the junction contained 6 bases not matched to a gene. The CDR3 DNA reads as TGCGCCAGCAGCCAAGGATGGCGGGAGAGCTCCTACAATGAGCAGTTCTTC. Its protein is CASSQGWRESSYNEQFF.

The V gene is TRBV27, the J gene TRBJ2-7; 7 bases fit TRBD1. The CDR3 has 13 residues. Germline-derived CDR1 and CDR2 are MNHEY and SMNVEV (reference sequence). With V trimmed by 5 bases and J by 3 bases, 4 bases remained unmatched. CDR3 DNA: TGTGCCAGCAGTCAACAGGGGCGCTACGAGCAGTACTTC. Amino acids: CASSQQGRYEQYF.

CDR3 in DNA: TGTGCCAGCAGCCCCCCCGGTGAGGTGGTCCACAATGAGCAGTTCTTC. It yields the protein CASSPPGEVVHNEQFF. The genes are TRBV5-4 and TRBJ2-1; D call uncertain. The germline gives CDR1 SGHNT, CDR2 YYREEE (reference sequence). The CDR3 is made up of 16 amino acids. With 4 bases removed from V and 5 bases from J, the gap between germline ends came to 19 bases.

The V gene is TRBV9, the J gene TRBJ1-2, with 11 bases matching TRBD1. The CDR3 has 15 amino acids. Germline CDR1 SGDLS, CDR2 YYNGEE. V lost 3 bases, J lost 7 bases, and 8 bases stayed unmatched. Written as DNA, the CDR3 is TGTGCCAGCAGCGGTCCCGGGACAGGGGGAATTGGCTACACCTTC. The encoded protein is CASSGPGTGGIGYTF.

CDR3 coding DNA: TGTGCCAGTAGCCTAACCAGGGGTTACGAGCAGTACTTC. Protein sequence: CASSLTRGYEQYF. J is TRBJ2-7 and V is TRBV19; D may be TRBD1 (6 bases). V lost 6 bases, J lost 4 bases, and 13 bases lay in between. The germline V gene encodes CDR1 LNHDA and CDR2 SQIVND (reference sequence). The CDR3 is 13 amino acids.

The rearrangement links TRBV28 to TRBJ2-7, with D possibly being TRBD2 (7 bases). This CDR3 has 12 residues. V was cut by 6 bases and J by 7 bases, with 13 bases left in between. Germline V CDR1 and CDR2: MDHEN, SYDVKM. The CDR3 loop reads CASRGGAVEQYF. CDR3 nucleotides: TGTGCCAGCAGGGGGGGGGCGGTGGAGCAGTACTTC.

The genes are TRBV30 and TRBJ1-5; D ambiguous. Germline V gene sequence: CDR1 GTSNPN, CDR2 SVGIG (reference sequence). The V end lost 5 bases, the J end lost 5 bases, and 10 bases lay between the germline ends. This CDR3 has 12 residues. In nucleotides, the CDR3 is TGTGCCTGGCAGACATGGGATCAGCCCCAGCATTTT. As protein: CAWQTWDQPQHF.